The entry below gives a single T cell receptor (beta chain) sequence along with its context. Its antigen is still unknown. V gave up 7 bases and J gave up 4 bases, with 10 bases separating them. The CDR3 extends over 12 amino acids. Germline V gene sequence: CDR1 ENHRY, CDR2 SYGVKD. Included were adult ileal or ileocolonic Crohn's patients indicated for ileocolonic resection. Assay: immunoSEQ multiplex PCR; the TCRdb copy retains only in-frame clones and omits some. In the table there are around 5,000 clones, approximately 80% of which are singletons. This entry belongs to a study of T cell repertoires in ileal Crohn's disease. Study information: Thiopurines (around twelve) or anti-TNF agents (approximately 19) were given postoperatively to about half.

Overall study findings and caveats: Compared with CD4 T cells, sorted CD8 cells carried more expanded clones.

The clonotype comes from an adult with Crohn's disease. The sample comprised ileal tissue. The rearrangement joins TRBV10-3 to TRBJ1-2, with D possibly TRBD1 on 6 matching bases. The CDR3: CAITPDSYGYTF. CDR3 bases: TGTGCCATCACCCCGGACAGCTATGGCTACACCTTC.